Each of the 17 T cell receptor beta chains below was sequenced from the same sample in a study of response to subunit inactivated influenza vaccine. TCRdb fed the RT-PCR reads into MiXCR, producing one record per CDR3 protein. This sample carries roughly 620,000 distinct CDR3 sequences, approximately 10% of them seen once, and the ten largest clones take around 10%. These same records also appear under a second study, on T cells expressing NK-cell markers. That report adds: Scientists made TCR beta cDNA using 5'RACE template switching with UMIs.

The sequences come from PBMCs from blood, collected on the day of vaccination. The receptor source for this set is a man over 45 who received an inactivated influenza vaccine.

This chain uses TRBV15 with TRBJ2-7, with TRBD1 as a possible D gene (5 bases). The CDR3 sequence is 14 residues long. The germline CDR1 and CDR2 sequences are LNHNV and YYDKDF (reference sequence). Trimming shortened V by 0 bases and J by 7 bases, and 13 bases separated the two germline ends. This CDR3 reads CATSRDRQGREQYF. The CDR3 DNA reads as TGTGCCACCAGCAGAGATCGCCAGGGTAGGGAGCAGTACTTC.

This clonotype was seen a handful of times. This chain's CDR3 is CASGDRVDYGYTF. CDR3 nucleotides: TGTGCCAGCGGGGACAGGGTGGACTATGGCTACACCTTC. The chain employs TRBV7-9 and TRBJ1-2; 9 bases match TRBD1. This CDR3 is built from 13 residues. The V segment lost 8 bases and the J segment 3 bases; nucleotides outside the gene matches: 4. The germline CDR1 and CDR2 sequences are SEHNR and FQNEAQ (reference sequence).

The chain links TRBV29-1 to TRBJ2-1; 8 bases fit TRBD2. Per germline, CDR1 SQVTM and CDR2 ANQGSEA. V shed 5 bases, J shed 2 bases, and the junction held 2 bases outside the gene matches. CDR3 length: 13 residues. CDR3 protein: CSVRGGAYNEQFF. The CDR3 nucleotides are TGCAGCGTTCGGGGGGGAGCCTACAATGAGCAGTTCTTC.

This clonotype has ten or more counts. This chain joins TRBV12-3 or TRBV12-4 and TRBJ2-1; no reliable D call. The CDR3 spans 11 residues. The V end was cut by 7 bases, the J end by 7 bases, with 8 bases between. Written as DNA, the CDR3 is TGTGCCAGCACTTATGGGAATGAGCAGTTCTTC. Amino acid sequence: CASTYGNEQFF.

This clonotype has only a few counts. CDR3 bases: TGTGCCAGCAGTTCCAGGTTAGGAACCACCAAGCAGTACTTC. As protein: CASSSRLGTTKQYF. V and J are TRBV6-5 and TRBJ2-7; the D is unclear. Germline V gives CDR1 MNHEY, CDR2 SVGAGI. This CDR3 spans 14 amino acids. The V and J ends lost 4 bases and 8 bases respectively, with 18 bases between them.

This clonotype was picked up a small number of times. The gene calls are TRBV28 and TRBJ1-4; 8 bases are a match to TRBD1. Germline V gene sequence: CDR1 MDHEN, CDR2 SYDVKM. Germline trimming cut 5 bases from V and 5 bases from J; bases unmatched to any gene: 13. The CDR3 has 17 residues. The CDR3: CASSPGQGRPENEKLFF. For the CDR3, the DNA is TGTGCCAGCAGTCCCGGACAGGGTAGGCCCGAAAATGAAAAACTGTTTTTT.

This chain joins TRBV12-3 or TRBV12-4 and TRBJ2-5; D not resolved. The length of the CDR3 is 12 residues. The V end lost 6 bases, the J end lost 5 bases, and 10 bases lay between the germline ends. The CDR3 region has the DNA TGTGCCAGCAGCCCCCGGTTGGAGACCCAGTACTTC. Translating it yields CASSPRLETQYF.

This clonotype was counted only a few times. This chain uses TRBV20-1 with TRBJ1-1; 8 bases align to TRBD1. In germline, CDR1 is DFQATT, CDR2 SNEGSKA (reference sequence). There are 13 residues in the CDR3. After removal of 7 bases from V and 0 bases from J, the junction contained 4 bases not matched to a gene. The CDR3 DNA reads as TGCAGTGGGGCAGGGGGCATGAACACTGAAGCTTTCTTT. Encoded protein: CSGAGGMNTEAFF.

V is TRBV25-1 and J is TRBJ1-2, with D hard to call. The CDR3 runs to 14 residues. Trimming cost V 2 bases and J 8 bases, with 15 bases left between them. The germline V gene has CDR1 MGHDK and CDR2 SYGVNS. CDR3 bases: TGTGCCAGCAGTGAACGTTGGCCAATTAAGGGCTACACCTTC. This codes for CASSERWPIKGYTF.

The chain joins TRBV11-1 to TRBJ1-6; unclear D gene. The CDR3 is 15 amino acids. V lost 2 bases to trimming and J lost 8 bases, with 13 bases between them. Germline V gene data show CDR1 as SGHAT and CDR2 as FQDESV (reference sequence). The CDR3 sequence is CASSLRRVADSPLHF. CDR3 nucleotide sequence: TGTGCCAGCAGCTTAAGGAGGGTAGCGGATTCACCCCTCCACTTT.

In its sample, this clonotype was seen a few times. This chain joins TRBV7-9 and TRBJ2-3; 10 nucleotides align to TRBD2. This CDR3 is 16 amino acids long. Trimming at V came to 3 bases and at J to 6 bases, leaving 9 bases not matched to a gene. Germline V gene data show CDR1 as SEHNR and CDR2 as FQNEAQ (reference sequence). This CDR3 reads CASSLEAGGPSDTQYF. The CDR3 DNA reads TGTGCCAGCAGCTTGGAAGCGGGAGGGCCATCTGATACGCAGTATTTT.

This clonotype has more than one count but fewer than ten. The chain uses TRBV12-3 or TRBV12-4 and TRBJ2-5, with unresolved D. CDR3 size: 11 residues. V was cut by 7 bases and J by 1 base, with 4 bases left in between. CDR3 loop: CASKSQETQYF. CDR3 sequence (DNA): TGTGCCAGCAAGAGCCAAGAGACCCAGTACTTC.

This clonotype was recorded a few times. This sequence joins TRBV5-1 and TRBJ1-2; TRBD1 agrees at 9 bases. Germline CDR1 reads SGHRS; CDR2 reads YFSETQ. The V segment lost 5 bases and the J segment 7 bases; nucleotides outside the gene matches: 6. The CDR3 consists of 13 residues. CDR3 DNA sequence: TGCGCCAGCAGTCCTGGACAGGGGACTGGCTACACCTTC. Amino acids: CASSPGQGTGYTF.

The V gene is TRBV27, the J gene TRBJ2-7; D tentatively fits TRBD1 or TRBD2 (5 bases each). The CDR3 contains 15 residues. Between the trimmed V and J ends, which lost 1 base and 2 bases, there was a span of 12 bases. Germline assignment: CDR1 MNHEY and CDR2 SMNVEV (reference sequence). CDR3 protein: CASSLYGTAPYEQYF. Here the CDR3 DNA reads TGTGCCAGCAGTTTATACGGGACGGCACCCTACGAGCAGTACTTC.

This clonotype appeared many times. The J gene is TRBJ2-1, the V gene TRBV4-3; D is uncertain. Germline lookup yields CDR1 LGHNA and CDR2 YSLEER. V lost 3 bases to trimming and J lost 0 bases, with 12 bases between them. This CDR3 comprises 16 residues. CDR3 amino acids: CASSHGTSASYNEQFF. In DNA, the CDR3 is TGCGCCAGCAGCCACGGAACCTCCGCCTCCTACAATGAGCAGTTCTTC.

This chain joins TRBV18 and TRBJ2-7; no clear D. In germline, CDR1 is KGHSH, CDR2 LQKENI. This CDR3 spans 15 amino acids. The ends were cut back, 0 bases at V and 0 bases at J, with 9 bases in the middle. The chain's CDR3 is CASSPPSGSSYEQYF. Written as DNA, the CDR3 is TGTGCCAGCTCACCACCGAGTGGCAGCTCCTACGAGCAGTACTTC.

This clonotype was seen at least ten times. The V call is TRBV7-8, the J call TRBJ1-3; 10 bases are a match to TRBD1. Trimming took 7 bases from V and 8 from J; bases not matched to a gene: 17. CDR3 length equals 17 residues. Germline CDR1 reads SGHVS; CDR2 reads FQNEAQ. CDR3 amino acids: CASMLRRGQGGGDTIYF. In nucleotides, the CDR3 is TGTGCCAGCATGCTGCGGAGAGGACAGGGGGGCGGGGACACCATATATTTT.